This T cell receptor (beta chain) was recorded in a study of siplizumab effects on memory and regulatory T cells. For this clone: Its antigen is still unknown.

The study's findings and limits: There appeared to be greater diversity in naive T cells than in memory cells, and naive T cells seemed major contributors to the alloresponse. Proof of suppressive function in proliferating Tregs from siplizumab cultures was not established.

TCR templates, about 97,000 per sample, were assayed. The assay was immunoSEQ multiplex PCR, and TCRdb's table has in-frame clones only and misses some. The sample yields some 110,000 clones, 90% to 95% seen once. CDR1 MNHEY and CDR2 SVGAGI come from the germline V gene. V was cut by 3 bases and J by 7 bases, with 10 bases left in between. This CDR3 has 14 amino acids. This TCR derives from a human donor in good health. This chain connects TRBV6-5 to TRBJ1-6; D is ambiguous. The specimen sequenced was non-Treg CD4+ T cells sorted from blood. CDR3 residues: CASSYLVLNSPLHF. For the CDR3, the DNA is TGTGCCAGCAGTTATCTGGTTTTAAATTCACCCCTCCACTTT.